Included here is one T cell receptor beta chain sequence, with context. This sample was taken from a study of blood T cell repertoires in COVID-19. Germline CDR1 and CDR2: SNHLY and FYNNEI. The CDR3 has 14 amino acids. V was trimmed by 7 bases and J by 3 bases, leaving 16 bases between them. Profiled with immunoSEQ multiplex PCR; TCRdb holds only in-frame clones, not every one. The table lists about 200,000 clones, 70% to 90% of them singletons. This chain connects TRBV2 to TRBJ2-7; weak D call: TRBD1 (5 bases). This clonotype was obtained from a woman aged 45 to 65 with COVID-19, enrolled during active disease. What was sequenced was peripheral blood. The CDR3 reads CASIGAGWNYEQYV. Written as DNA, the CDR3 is TGTGCCAGCATAGGGGCAGGGTGGAACTACGAGCAGTACGTC.